Following are 21 T cell receptor beta chains from one sample sequenced in a study of PD-L1 blockade in urothelial cancer. The data were produced by immunoSEQ multiplex PCR, yet TCRdb's version contains in-frame clones alone and is incomplete. The table lists about 41,000 clones, roughly four fifths of them singletons. This sample comprised PBMCs, obtained around atezolizumab (anti-PD-L1) treatment. The source of these receptors is a man aged 55 to 70 with urothelial cancer.

This sequence joins TRBV28 and TRBJ1-5; D gene ambiguous. V lost 5 bases to trimming and J lost 11 bases, with 13 bases between them. This CDR3 contains 12 residues. CDR1 and CDR2 (germline): MDHEN, SYDVKM. CDR3 region: CASSHQKLAQHF. Here the CDR3 DNA reads TGTGCCAGCAGTCATCAGAAGTTGGCCCAGCATTTT.

CDR3 in amino acids: CAWIRKSGGWDTQYF. CDR3 DNA sequence: TGTGCCTGGATCCGTAAAAGCGGGGGTTGGGATACGCAGTATTTT. The V call is TRBV30, the J call TRBJ2-3; 8 bases fit TRBD2. CDR1 is GTSNPN and CDR2 is SVGIG in the germline V gene (reference sequence). This CDR3 comprises 15 residues. Losses at the gene ends were 4 bases for V and 6 bases for J; bases not matched to a gene: 12. Filled out from reference TRBV30 and TRBJ2-3, the complete variable domain reads SQTIHQWPATLVQPVGSPLSLECTVEGTSNPNLYWYRQAAGRGLQLLFYSVGIGQISSEVPQNLSASRPQDRQFILSSKKLLLSDSGFYLCAWIRKSGGWDTQYFGPGTRLTVL.

The chain's CDR3 is CASSLGGYSGNTIYF. CDR3 coding DNA: TGTGCCAGCAGTTTAGGAGGCTACTCTGGAAACACCATATATTTT. This chain joins TRBV28 and TRBJ1-3; D unresolved. The CDR3 has 15 residues. Germline CDR1 reads MDHEN; CDR2 reads SYDVKM. The V end lost 2 bases, the J end lost 0 bases, and 8 bases lay between the germline ends.

The chain has TRBV30 and TRBJ2-3; TRBD2 agrees at 9 bases. Germline trimming cut 5 bases from V and 7 bases from J; bases unmatched to any gene: 13. CDR1 and CDR2 (germline): GTSNPN, SVGIG (reference sequence). The length of the CDR3 is 15 residues. This chain's CDR3 is CAWLPHSGGGYTQYF. CDR3 nucleotides: TGTGCCTGGCTACCCCATAGCGGGGGTGGTTATACGCAGTATTTT.

This clone was detected only a few times. The V and J genes are TRBV19 and TRBJ2-1; possible D gene TRBD1, 6 bases. V was pared by 3 bases and J by 7 bases, with 19 bases between. This CDR3 contains 16 residues. Per the germline V gene, CDR1 is LNHDA and CDR2 is SQIVND (reference sequence). The CDR3 is CASSMGVGRGRNEQFF. The CDR3 coding sequence is TGTGCCAGTAGTATGGGGGTGGGCAGGGGACGGAATGAGCAGTTCTTC.

The chain carries TRBV11-2 and TRBJ2-5; 8 nucleotides agree with TRBD2. Germline CDR1 is SGHAT and CDR2 is FQNNGV. Trimming removed 2 bases from V and 5 bases from J; junction bases left unmatched: 7. CDR3 length equals 15 residues. The CDR3 DNA reads TGTGCCAGCAGCTTATTCGGGGGGGCCTTTGAGACCCAGTACTTC. Amino acids: CASSLFGGAFETQYF.

The chain has TRBV5-1 and TRBJ1-1; D unresolved. The CDR3 extends over 15 amino acids. V was clipped by 4 bases and J by 5 bases, with 18 bases between them. The germline V gene has CDR1 SGHRS and CDR2 YFSETQ. CDR3 bases: TGCGCCAGCAGCCCTGCTGGAGGGAGAGGGACTGAAGCTTTCTTT. It encodes CASSPAGGRGTEAFF.

This clone appeared a single time. The chain recombines TRBV7-2 with TRBJ1-5; a possible D gene is TRBD1 (5 bases). Trimming took 3 bases from V and 0 from J, leaving 12 bases between them. CDR1 SGHTA and CDR2 FQGNSA come from the germline V gene. The CDR3 loop spans 16 amino acids. CDR3 sequence (DNA): TGTGCCAGCAGCTTTGAACCAGGGTATAGCAATCAGCCCCAGCATTTT. This encodes CASSFEPGYSNQPQHF.

The CDR3 nucleotides read TGCGCCAGCAGCCCCAGGGTAGGGGTCAGCTCCTACGAGCAGTACTTC. Translating it yields CASSPRVGVSSYEQYF. This chain connects TRBV5-1 to TRBJ2-7; D may be TRBD1 (5 bases). The CDR3 covers 16 residues. Trimming took off 4 bases at V and 0 bases at J, with 17 bases between the two ends. The V gene's germline CDR1 is SGHRS and CDR2 YFSETQ.

The chain combines TRBV4-2 with TRBJ2-5; perhaps TRBD1 as D (6 bases). Germline CDR1 is LGHNA and CDR2 is YNFKEQ. The ends were cut back, 1 base at V and 1 base at J, with 10 bases in the middle. CDR3 length: 15 amino acids. As DNA, the CDR3 is TGTGCCAGCAGCCAAGTTGTCAGGGGCCAAGAGACCCAGTACTTC. As protein: CASSQVVRGQETQYF.

The chain is built from TRBV7-2 and TRBJ2-5; the match to TRBD1 covers 7 bases. The CDR3 is 15 residues long. The V gene's germline CDR1 is SGHTA and CDR2 FQGNSA. The V gene end was trimmed by 5 bases and the J gene end by 9 bases; junction bases not matched to a gene: 15. CDR3 nucleotide sequence: TGTGCCAGCAGCCGCGCCCGACAGGGCGTGCGAGCCCAGTACTTC. Translating it yields CASSRARQGVRAQYF.

The CDR3, as DNA: TGTGCCAGCAGCCCCCGGCAGGGACAGGGGTATGGCTACACCTTC. As protein: CASSPRQGQGYGYTF. V is TRBV9 and J is TRBJ1-2, with 10 bases lining up with TRBD1. V dropped 4 bases and J dropped 5; count of bases not matched to a gene: 8. From germline, CDR1 is SGDLS and CDR2 YYNGEE. The CDR3 totals 15 residues.

The V call is TRBV7-2, the J call TRBJ1-1; D is ambiguous. V lost 1 base and J 3 bases, leaving 12 bases between the germline ends. The CDR3 extends over 15 amino acids. CDR1 and CDR2 (germline): SGHTA, FQGNSA. The CDR3 loop reads CASSLDGVEYTEAFF. As DNA, the CDR3 is TGTGCCAGCAGCTTAGACGGGGTGGAGTACACTGAAGCTTTCTTT.

There are a few counts of this clone. CDR3 coding DNA: TGTGCCAGTAGTATAGCGCCGACAGGCGGCTACACCTTC. Amino acids: CASSIAPTGGYTF. The genes are TRBV19 and TRBJ1-2; D is possibly TRBD1 (6 bases). This CDR3 contains 13 residues. The V end was cut by 1 base, the J end by 8 bases, with 11 bases between. From germline, CDR1 is LNHDA and CDR2 SQIVND (reference sequence).

This clone was recorded once. The chain is built from TRBV7-3 and TRBJ1-1; 8 nucleotides line up with TRBD1. Per germline, CDR1 SGHTA and CDR2 FQGTGA. There are 14 residues in the CDR3. The junction had 6 bases not matched to a gene; V was cut back by 5 bases and J by 4 bases. CDR3 sequence: CASSINRGATEAFF. Here the CDR3 DNA reads TGTGCCAGCAGCATAAACAGGGGGGCCACTGAAGCTTTCTTT.

V is TRBV27 and J is TRBJ2-2, with D perhaps matching TRBD1 (6 bases). With 3 bases removed from V and 4 bases from J, the gap between germline ends came to 9 bases. The CDR3 contains 14 residues. Germline CDR1 and CDR2: MNHEY and SMNVEV (reference sequence). For the CDR3, the DNA is TGTGCCAGCAGTTTTCCAGGGGCCACCGGGGAGCTGTTTTTT. Protein product: CASSFPGATGELFF.

The chain links TRBV5-4 to TRBJ2-1, with TRBD2 matching 11 bases. Germline-derived CDR1 and CDR2 are SGHNT and YYREEE (reference sequence). V lost 4 bases and J lost 5; bases outside the gene matches: 5. The CDR3 contains 15 residues. CDR3 in DNA: TGTGCCAGCAGCCTTAGCGGGGGGGCCAACAATGAGCAGTTCTTC. Amino acids: CASSLSGGANNEQFF.

This chain connects TRBV6-1 to TRBJ1-1; possible D gene TRBD1, 5 bases. Trimming took off 1 base at V and 4 bases at J, with 10 bases between the two ends. This CDR3 region has 14 residues. Germline lookup yields CDR1 MNHNS and CDR2 SASEGT. The CDR3 sequence: CASSEVGRVTEAFF. In DNA, the CDR3 is TGTGCCAGCAGTGAAGTGGGCAGGGTCACTGAAGCTTTCTTT.

DNA of the CDR3: TGTGCCAGCAGGGACAGGGCTGAGCACTATGGCTACACCTTC. It encodes CASRDRAEHYGYTF. The rearrangement links TRBV5-4 to TRBJ1-2, with 8 bases aligning to TRBD1. V dropped 5 bases and J dropped 3; count of bases not matched to a gene: 6. Germline-derived CDR1 and CDR2 are SGHNT and YYREEE (reference sequence). This CDR3 is built from 14 residues.

The rearrangement joins TRBV2 to TRBJ2-5; 11 bases agree with TRBD1. The CDR3 is 15 residues long. Germline CDR1 reads SNHLY; CDR2 reads FYNNEI. After removal of 6 bases from V and 2 bases from J, the junction contained 5 bases not matched to a gene. CDR3 region: CASRAGTGGQETQYF. The CDR3 DNA reads TGTGCCAGCAGGGCCGGGACAGGGGGGCAAGAGACCCAGTACTTC. Drawing the rest from reference TRBV2 and TRBJ2-5, the complete variable domain is EPEVTQTPSHQVTQMGQEVILRCVPISNHLYFYWYRQILGQKVEFLVSFYNNEISEKSEIFDDQFSVERPDGSNFTLKIRSTKLEDSAMYFCASRAGTGGQETQYFGPGTRLLVL.

This clone was seen only a few times. The gene calls are TRBV5-1 and TRBJ2-3, with D perhaps matching TRBD2 (6 bases). The CDR3 has 14 residues. Trimming removed 2 bases at V and 3 bases at J, with 10 bases between. Germline CDR1 SGHRS, CDR2 YFSETQ. CDR3 DNA: TGCGCCAGCAGCTTAGCGGGCCAAACAGATACGCAGTATTTT. It specifies CASSLAGQTDTQYF.